This note documents a single T cell receptor (beta chain) sequence. Its specificity is unknown. Trimming pared 0 bases from V and 0 bases from J, leaving 7 bases between. CDR3 size: 14 residues. Looked up from germline, CDR1 is DFQATT and CDR2 is SNEGSKA (reference sequence). These data belong to a study of post-analysis software for immune sequencing data. Study results and caveats: F measure showed strong co-clustering of same-batch samples. Higher frequency in patients than in controls was seen for about five TRBV segments, with TRBV5-6, TRBV5-1 and TRBV20-1 among them.

Each TCR beta cDNA library carried unique molecular identifiers. One entry per CDR3 protein results from TCRdb running MiXCR on the PCR reads. There are 600,000 to 700,000 distinct CDR3 sequences in the sample; more than 50% occur only once, and around 11% lies in the top ten. This chain links TRBV20-1 with TRBJ2-3, with D uncertain. The sample was blood. The TCR comes from a girl aged 2 to 10 with multiple sclerosis. This CDR3 is CSARDRDSTDTQYF. CDR3 bases: TGCAGTGCTAGAGATCGTGACAGCACAGATACGCAGTATTTT.